These 30 T cell receptor beta chains came from one sample sequenced in a study of multiple sclerosis patients with progressive multifocal leukoencephalopathy. The time point was: before natalizumab initiation. Libraries were prepared by immunoSEQ multiplex PCR; TCRdb keeps only in-frame clonotypes and omits some of them. The sample consists of some 30,000 clones, 88% of them appearing once. The material sequenced was PBMCs. The receptor source for this set is a human donor with multiple sclerosis.

This clone came up a few times. V and J are TRBV10-2 and TRBJ1-2, with D perhaps matching TRBD1 (5 bases). Germline V CDR1 and CDR2: WSHSY, SAAADI. V shed 0 bases and J shed 8 bases, with 19 bases lying between them. The CDR3 sequence is 16 residues long. The CDR3 sequence is CASSESPSGGARGYTF. As DNA, the CDR3 is TGCGCCAGCAGTGAGTCCCCTTCGGGAGGGGCACGGGGCTACACCTTC.

V is TRBV6-1 and J is TRBJ1-4, with D perhaps TRBD1 (5 bases). The CDR3 sequence is 15 residues long. V lost 5 bases to trimming and J lost 7 bases, with 17 bases between them. In germline, CDR1 is MNHNS, CDR2 SASEGT. The CDR3 loop reads CASSTVGRGGEKLFF. In DNA form, the CDR3 reads TGTGCCAGCAGTACTGTCGGGAGGGGTGGTGAAAAACTGTTTTTT.

This rearrangement joins TRBV28 to TRBJ2-6, with D perhaps assigned TRBD1 or TRBD2 (5 bases each). Germline values: CDR1 MDHEN, CDR2 SYDVKM. CDR3 length: 18 amino acids. Trimming stripped 0 bases from V and 4 bases from J, with 16 bases between. The CDR3 protein is CASSLWPGRGGGANVLTF. CDR3 nucleotides: TGTGCCAGCAGTTTATGGCCGGGGCGAGGCGGCGGGGCCAACGTCCTGACTTTC. Full variable domain (rest looked up from reference TRBV28 and TRBJ2-6): DVKVTQSSRYLVKRTGEKVFLECVQDMDHENMFWYRQDPGLGLRLIYFSYDVKMKEKGDIPEGYSVSREKKERFSLILESASTNQTSMYLCASSLWPGRGGGANVLTFGAGSRLTVL.

A single count supports this clone. J is TRBJ2-3 and V is TRBV28; D uncertain. CDR3 length: 14 residues. Germline V gene sequence: CDR1 MDHEN, CDR2 SYDVKM. The V and J ends lost 5 bases and 7 bases respectively, with 16 bases between them. CDR3 protein: CASSLPADPHTQYF. In DNA, the CDR3 is TGTGCCAGCAGTCTCCCCGCGGACCCTCATACGCAGTATTTT.

The chain has TRBV15 and TRBJ1-2; no clear D gene. CDR1 and CDR2 from the germline V gene are LNHNV and YYDKDF (reference sequence). CDR3 length equals 14 residues. Trimming left V 2 bases short and J 4 bases short, with 11 bases between. The DNA for the CDR3 is TGTGCCACCAGCAGACAGACCCCTGGCTATGGCTACACCTTC. Protein sequence: CATSRQTPGYGYTF.

V usage is TRBV18 and J usage is TRBJ2-7; 11 bases line up with TRBD1. Germline lookup yields CDR1 KGHSH and CDR2 LQKENI. The ends lost 3 bases at V and 3 bases at J; junction bases unmatched: 7. The CDR3 is 16 residues long. The CDR3 is CASSPWTGGVNYEQYF. CDR3 nucleotides: TGTGCCAGCTCACCTTGGACAGGGGGCGTAAACTACGAGCAGTACTTC.

The rearrangement joins TRBV4-3 to TRBJ1-2, with TRBD1 as a possible D gene (6 bases). There are 17 residues in the CDR3. Per the germline V gene, CDR1 is LGHNA and CDR2 is YSLEER. Trimming shortened V by 0 bases and J by 4 bases, and 18 bases separated the two germline ends. CDR3 nucleotide sequence: TGCGCCAGCAGCCAAGATGCAAGGGGGGCGCGGGGCTATGGCTACACCTTC. Translation gives CASSQDARGARGYGYTF.

This chain joins TRBV5-1 and TRBJ1-1; TRBD1 matches 9 bases. With 0 bases clipped from V and 10 bases from J, the junction kept 4 bases outside the gene matches. Germline values: CDR1 SGHRS, CDR2 YFSETQ. CDR3 length: 13 amino acids. Written as DNA, the CDR3 is TGCGCCAGCAGCTTGGACAGGGGGCATGGAGCTTTCTTT. It encodes CASSLDRGHGAFF.

V usage is TRBV4-3 and J usage is TRBJ2-3; D is unclear. The CDR3 consists of 15 residues. V dropped 4 bases and J dropped 4 bases, with 15 bases sitting between them. The germline gives CDR1 LGHNA, CDR2 YSLEER. This CDR3 is CASSLSMTGADTQYF. The CDR3 region has the DNA TGCGCCAGCAGCCTCTCGATGACGGGCGCAGATACGCAGTATTTT.

The chain carries TRBV7-3 and TRBJ2-7; TRBD2 agrees at 10 bases. Germline CDR1 reads SGHTA; CDR2 reads FQGTGA. The J segment lost 4 bases and the V segment lost 4 bases, leaving 7 bases of the junction unmatched. There are 15 residues in the CDR3. This CDR3 reads CASSSEAGGPYEQYF. The CDR3 bases are TGTGCCAGCAGCTCCGAAGCGGGGGGGCCGTACGAGCAGTACTTC.

CDR3 sequence (DNA): TGTGCCATCAGTGAGGGGAGCACTGAAGCTTTCTTT. Protein product: CAISEGSTEAFF. The chain couples TRBV10-3 to TRBJ1-1; unclear D gene. The V end was cut by 2 bases, the J end by 4 bases, with 5 bases between. Germline CDR1 reads ENHRY; CDR2 reads SYGVKD. The CDR3 length is 12 residues.

The gene calls are TRBV27 and TRBJ1-2, with no clear D. CDR1 and CDR2 (germline): MNHEY, SMNVEV (reference sequence). V was shortened by 2 bases and J by 2 bases, with 9 bases between the two germline ends. The CDR3 consists of 14 residues. CDR3 DNA sequence: TGTGCCAGCAGTTTAGGCTCGCCCAACTATGGCTACACCTTC. Its protein is CASSLGSPNYGYTF.

V gene TRBV27 combines with J gene TRBJ2-5; 8 bases match TRBD2. V gave up 2 bases and J gave up 4 bases; unmatched junction bases: 9. Germline V gene sequence: CDR1 MNHEY, CDR2 SMNVEV (reference sequence). The CDR3 sequence is 16 residues long. The CDR3 nucleotides are TGTGCCAGCAGTTTACAAGGGAGCGCGGGGGGAGAGACCCAGTACTTC. Protein sequence: CASSLQGSAGGETQYF.

This clone was observed a handful of times. The V and J genes are TRBV19 and TRBJ2-1; 8 bases fit TRBD1. The ends lost 7 bases at V and 7 bases at J; junction bases unmatched: 12. From germline, CDR1 is LNHDA and CDR2 SQIVND (reference sequence). The CDR3 is 15 amino acids. CDR3 in DNA: TGTGCCAGTACTTGGTCTGTGACAGGGGTGAATGAGCAGTTCTTC. Amino acid sequence: CASTWSVTGVNEQFF.

The rearrangement links TRBV2 to TRBJ2-7; D gene uncertain. The V gene lost 10 bases and the J gene lost 3 bases, with 13 bases spanning the gap. The V gene's germline CDR1 is SNHLY and CDR2 FYNNEI. There are 12 residues in the CDR3. The CDR3 reads CATRQERYEQYF. For the CDR3, the DNA is TGTGCCACCAGACAAGAGCGCTACGAGCAGTACTTC. The whole variable domain, remainder taken from reference TRBV2 and TRBJ2-7, is EPEVTQTPSHQVTQMGQEVILRCVPISNHLYFYWYRQILGQKVEFLVSFYNNEISEKSEIFDDQFSVERPDGSNFTLKIRSTKLEDSAMYFCATRQERYEQYFGPGTRLTVT.

Regarding this clone: At one boundary the junction diverges from the germline segment, which might be a read error. Distinct nucleotide sequences in the sample also encode this CDR3. The chain is built from TRBV11-2 and TRBJ1-6, with TRBD1 as a possible D gene (5 bases). There are 14 residues in the CDR3. The germline V gene encodes CDR1 SGHAT and CDR2 FQNNGV. CDR3 protein: CASRAGGENSPLHF. CDR3 nucleotides: TGTGCCAGCAGGGCTGGGGGGGAGAATTCACCCCTCCATTTC.

This clone was counted a single time. This chain uses TRBV28 with TRBJ2-5; tentative D call: TRBD1 (6 bases). The J call may not be correct, given that the DNA end is closer to TRBJ2-7. CDR1 MDHEN and CDR2 SYDVKM come from the germline V gene. The CDR3 consists of 16 residues. The chain's CDR3 is CASSFGPTQGFYEQYF. In DNA form, the CDR3 reads TGTGCCAGCAGTTTCGGGCCCACTCAGGGGTTCTACGAGCAGTACTTC.

The rearrangement links TRBV27 to TRBJ1-2, with TRBD1 identical over 8 bases. Germline V gene data show CDR1 as MNHEY and CDR2 as SMNVEV (reference sequence). The CDR3 covers 13 residues. J lost 6 bases, V lost 5 bases, and 5 bases had no gene match. This CDR3 reads CASSRQGAHGYTF. Here the CDR3 DNA reads TGTGCCAGCAGTCGTCAGGGGGCTCATGGCTACACCTTC.

Here the CDR3 reads CASSITATGGGGYTF. The CDR3 nucleotides read TGTGCCAGCAGCATTACCGCGACAGGGGGCGGTGGCTACACCTTC. This rearrangement joins TRBV7-9 to TRBJ1-2, with 10 positions matching TRBD1. This CDR3 comprises 15 residues. V lost 5 bases, J lost 7 bases, and 10 bases stayed unmatched. Germline assignment: CDR1 SEHNR and CDR2 FQNEAQ (reference sequence).

The rearrangement joins TRBV28 to TRBJ2-5, with D unclear. The germline V gene encodes CDR1 MDHEN and CDR2 SYDVKM. The CDR3 extends over 13 amino acids. V lost 2 bases, J lost 5 bases, and 9 bases lay in between. The CDR3 nucleotides are TGTGCCAGCAGTTTAACCGGTGGGGAGACCCAGTACTTC. It yields the protein CASSLTGGETQYF.

This rearrangement joins TRBV5-5 to TRBJ2-7; D is unresolved. Germline-derived CDR1 and CDR2 are SGHKS and YYEKEE (reference sequence). V was clipped by 0 bases and J by 0 bases, with 7 bases between them. The CDR3 covers 14 residues. DNA for the CDR3: TGTGCCAGCAGCTTGGGTTCAGGCTCCTACGAGCAGTACTTC. Encoded protein: CASSLGSGSYEQYF.

The V and J genes are TRBV28 and TRBJ2-3; 8 positions match TRBD1. V was clipped by 4 bases and J by 0 bases; unmatched bases: 9. The CDR3 is 17 residues long. Germline V gene sequence: CDR1 MDHEN, CDR2 SYDVKM. For the CDR3, the DNA is TGTGCCAGCAGTTCACCGACAGGGGACCATAGCACAGATACGCAGTATTTT. Translating gives CASSSPTGDHSTDTQYF.

The CDR3 is CASTPGWVEGLEQFF. The CDR3 region has the DNA TGCGCCAGCACCCCCGGGTGGGTGGAAGGACTCGAGCAGTTCTTC. This chain connects TRBV5-1 to TRBJ2-1; possibly TRBD2 for D (5 bases). The germline V gene encodes CDR1 SGHRS and CDR2 YFSETQ. V was shortened by 6 bases and J by 10 bases, with 23 bases between the two germline ends. The length of the CDR3 is 15 residues.

In this sample, this clone turned up once. Other DNA sequences in this specimen translate into the identical CDR3. The J gene is TRBJ2-1, the V gene TRBV6-1; the match to TRBD2 covers 9 bases. J was trimmed by 4 bases and V by 6 bases; bases with no gene match: 7. Germline assignment: CDR1 MNHNS and CDR2 SASEGT. The CDR3 length is 15 residues. As DNA, the CDR3 is TGTGCCAGCAGCAAGGCGGGGGGGCAATACAATGAGCAGTTCTTC. This gives the protein CASSKAGGQYNEQFF.

This chain joins TRBV5-6 and TRBJ1-4; the D is unclear. Germline CDR1 reads SGHDT; CDR2 reads YYEEEE. This CDR3 comprises 13 residues. Trimming removed 4 bases at V and 0 bases at J, with 4 bases between. The CDR3 coding sequence is TGTGCCAGCAGCGCCCCAACTAATGAAAAACTGTTTTTT. Protein product: CASSAPTNEKLFF.

This rearrangement joins TRBV7-9 to TRBJ1-2, with 8 bases aligning to TRBD1. This CDR3 has 15 residues. Per the germline V gene, CDR1 is SEHNR and CDR2 is FQNEAQ (reference sequence). V was pared by 5 bases and J by 6 bases, with 11 bases of the junction left unmatched. The CDR3 spells CASSPGQGFLDGYTF. CDR3 sequence (DNA): TGTGCCAGCAGCCCCGGACAGGGTTTTCTGGATGGCTACACCTTC.

The CDR3 loop is CASSDRTGSSYEQYF. For the CDR3, the DNA is TGTGCCAGCAGTGATAGGACGGGGAGCTCCTACGAGCAGTACTTC. The V gene is TRBV6-1, the J gene TRBJ2-7; D perhaps matches TRBD2 (5 bases). Trimming removed 3 bases from V and 0 bases from J, with 12 bases in between. Germline values: CDR1 MNHNS, CDR2 SASEGT. The length of the CDR3 is 15 residues.

The chain uses TRBV19 and TRBJ2-3; D might be TRBD1 (6 bases). Germline V gene lookup returns CDR1 LNHDA and CDR2 SQIVND (reference sequence). The CDR3 runs 18 residues. Between the trimmed V and J ends, which lost 5 bases and 2 bases, there was a span of 23 bases. CDR3 bases: TGTGCCAGTAGTTCGCCCCGCCTGCGCAGGGGAAACACAGATACGCAGTATTTT. It translates to CASSSPRLRRGNTDTQYF.

This clone was counted a few times. The J gene is TRBJ2-7, the V gene TRBV27, with 8 bases matching TRBD1. Trimming took 6 bases from V and 6 from J; bases not matched to a gene: 10. In germline, CDR1 is MNHEY, CDR2 SMNVEV (reference sequence). The CDR3 length is 14 residues. DNA of the CDR3: TGTGCCAGCAGGGCCGGGACAGGTGTACGCGAGCAGTACTTC. It specifies CASRAGTGVREQYF.

This chain connects TRBV10-2 to TRBJ1-5; 8 bases match TRBD1. The V segment lost 2 bases and the J segment 7 bases; nucleotides outside the gene matches: 13. This CDR3 comprises 17 residues. Germline V gives CDR1 WSHSY, CDR2 SAAADI. The CDR3 bases are TGCGCCAGCAGTGAGGCGGGAGGGCAGGGGGCCTGGCAGCCCCAGCATTTT. Protein sequence: CASSEAGGQGAWQPQHF.